The 8 T cell receptor beta chains in this list originate from one sample, sequenced in a study of blood T cells in healthy people across ages. Through a sample-barcoded 5' primer and a J-beta primer mix, a second PCR was run for 7 to 11 cycles. TCRdb analysed the 5' RACE reads with MiXCR anew, one entry per CDR3 protein. This table has hundreds of thousands of distinct CDR3 sequences, approximately 44% appearing once. Sequencing used blood. These TCRs come from a man in his sixties in good health.

The chain employs TRBV5-1 and TRBJ1-1; D ambiguous. There are 14 residues in the CDR3. V lost 6 bases, J lost 6 bases, and 18 bases lay in between. The germline CDR1 and CDR2 sequences are SGHRS and YFSETQ. CDR3 DNA sequence: TGCGCCAGCAACCCCAGGACTGGATTAGCTGAAGCTTTCTTT. Its translation: CASNPRTGLAEAFF.

This clonotype has just a few counts. This chain connects TRBV7-2 to TRBJ2-1; D is possibly TRBD2 (6 bases). The CDR3 runs 15 residues. Deletions cut 4 bases from V and 2 bases from J, with 12 bases between. Looked up from germline, CDR1 is SGHTA and CDR2 is FQGNSA. CDR3: CASSSWGGAYNEQFF. For the CDR3, the DNA is TGTGCCAGCAGCTCATGGGGCGGGGCCTACAATGAGCAGTTCTTC. Full variable domain (rest looked up from reference TRBV7-2 and TRBJ2-1): GAGVSQSPSNKVTEKGKDVELRCDPISGHTALYWYRQSLGQGLEFLIYFQGNSAPDKSGLPSDRFSAERTGGSVSTLTIQRTQQEDSAVYLCASSSWGGAYNEQFFGPGTRLTVL.

The rearrangement links TRBV2 to TRBJ1-1; 7 nucleotides match TRBD1. This CDR3 comprises 13 residues. CDR1 SNHLY and CDR2 FYNNEI come from the germline V gene. V lost 4 bases, J lost 5 bases, and 4 bases stayed unmatched. The CDR3 DNA is TGTGCCAGCAGTGGCGGCAGGGGGACTGAAGCTTTCTTT. Amino acids: CASSGGRGTEAFF.

The chain has TRBV3-1 and TRBJ2-1; 7 nucleotides agree with TRBD1. CDR1 is LGHDT and CDR2 is YNNKEL in the germline V gene (reference sequence). V was pared by 0 bases and J by 7 bases, with 3 bases of the junction left unmatched. The length of the CDR3 is 14 residues. The CDR3 spells CASSQETGENEQFF. As DNA, the CDR3 is TGTGCCAGCAGCCAAGAAACAGGGGAAAATGAGCAGTTCTTC.

This clonotype was observed at least ten times. The chain combines TRBV29-1 with TRBJ2-3; 15 bases are shared with TRBD2. J gave up 1 base and V 6 bases, and 8 bases lay outside the gene matches. The germline V gene encodes CDR1 SQVTM and CDR2 ANQGSEA. The length of the CDR3 is 17 residues. Written as DNA, the CDR3 is TGCAGCGTCGGGGGACTAGCGGGGGGAGGCGGCACAGATACGCAGTATTTT. Translated, it gives CSVGGLAGGGGTDTQYF.

Ten or more counts support this clonotype. J is TRBJ2-1 and V is TRBV29-1; D might be TRBD1 (5 bases). V shed 6 bases and J shed 7 bases, with 10 bases lying between them. CDR1 is SQVTM and CDR2 is ANQGSEA in the germline V gene. The CDR3 consists of 11 residues. The CDR3 DNA reads TGCAGCGTCCGTTACAGGAATGAGCAGTTCTTC. It codes for CSVRYRNEQFF.

The J gene is TRBJ2-5, the V gene TRBV12-3 or TRBV12-4; a possible D gene is TRBD1 (8 bases). V lost 3 bases and J lost 4, with 15 bases in between. CDR3 length: 15 residues. The CDR3, as DNA: TGTGCCAGCAGTTTGGAACAGGGGGGGTTAGAGACCCAGTACTTC. Translated, it gives CASSLEQGGLETQYF.

This clonotype was observed a handful of times. The chain is built from TRBV9 and TRBJ1-1; possible D gene TRBD1, 5 bases. The germline CDR1 and CDR2 sequences are SGDLS and YYNGEE. The CDR3 extends over 16 amino acids. The V end was cut by 3 bases, the J end by 0 bases, with 15 bases between. The CDR3, as DNA: TGTGCCAGCAGCGCCCCTCGTGGGACCATGAACACTGAAGCTTTCTTT. It translates to CASSAPRGTMNTEAFF.